This T cell receptor beta chain originates from a study of control samples from healthy donors and cancer patients. Assay used: immunoSEQ multiplex PCR; TCRdb lists only in-frame clones, some missing. The sample lists under 300,000 clones; almost 85% were seen once. CDR3 length equals 14 residues. V lost 1 base and J 0 bases, leaving 7 bases between the germline ends. The germline V gene encodes CDR1 SGHAT and CDR2 FQNNGV. Sample: PBMCs. The rearrangement uses TRBV11-2 and TRBJ2-7; D not resolved. The receptor was derived from a woman aged 60-70 years with lung cancer. DNA of the CDR3: TGTGCCAGCAGCTTAGGTACAGTCTCCTACGAGCAGTACTTC. This codes for CASSLGTVSYEQYF.